In its sample, the clone carrying this T cell receptor (beta chain) was seen a few times. These data originate in a study of T cells after yellow fever vaccination. V lost 5 bases, J lost 5 bases, and 16 bases lay in between. Germline V CDR1 and CDR2: MGHRA, YSYEKL. This CDR3 spans 15 amino acids. Using its own MiXCR run on the 5' RACE reads, TCRdb lists one record per CDR3 protein. The table has approximately 130,000 distinct CDR3 sequences, 13% to 15% seen once. The chain uses TRBV4-1 and TRBJ1-5; D perhaps matches TRBD1 (5 bases). The sample consisted of CD8+ T cells sorted from PBMCs, taken 5 days after the yellow fever booster vaccination. The receptor's source is a man between 18 and 35 years old who received the YFV17D yellow fever vaccine. The CDR3 bases are TGCGCCAGCAGCTTAGGCCGGCAGGGATATCAGCCCCAGCATTTT. Its protein is CASSLGRQGYQPQHF.